This record covers a single TCR beta chain. The data were obtained in a study of blood T cell repertoires in COVID-19. TCRdb keeps only in-frame clones here, not all; method: immunoSEQ multiplex PCR. The repertoire holds about 160,000 clones, with roughly 85% as singletons. CDR1 is LNHDA and CDR2 is SQIVND in the germline V gene (reference sequence). The CDR3 covers 12 residues. The V gene lost 7 bases and the J gene lost 3 bases, with 9 bases spanning the gap. The sample comprised PBMCs or T cells enriched from blood (not recorded which). The chain employs TRBV19 and TRBJ1-1, with no clear D. The TCR comes from a man aged 60-69 years who had recovered from COVID-19. The DNA for the CDR3 is TGTGCCAGTAAGAGTGTGGACACTGAAGCTTTCTTT. It yields the protein CASKSVDTEAFF.